This entry is about one T cell receptor (beta chain). Vbeta (60) and Jbeta (13) primers were used in the PCR. Some clones are missing from TCRdb's copy, which holds only in-frame ones; the method was immunoSEQ multiplex PCR. Seen here are more than 85,000 clones, 65% to 80% observed once, and the top ten hold under 3%. This specimen comes from a study of cytomegalovirus exposure and HLA in healthy donors. The sequencing sample was made of PBMCs. The origin of this receptor is a woman in her sixties or seventies in good health and CMV-seropositive.

The CDR3 nucleotides are TGTGCCAGCACCGTCGGACAGTTCACAGATACGCAGTATTTT. Encoded protein: CASTVGQFTDTQYF. This rearrangement joins TRBV28 to TRBJ2-3, with a tentative D call TRBD1 (6 bases). This CDR3 spans 14 amino acids. V dropped 7 bases and J dropped 2 bases, with 13 bases sitting between them. The V gene's germline CDR1 is MDHEN and CDR2 SYDVKM.